A single sample is the source of the 14 T cell receptor beta chains below, sequenced in a study of blood T cells in healthy people across ages. Through a sample-barcoded 5' primer and a J-beta primer mix, a second PCR was run for roughly 6 to 11 cycles. One entry per CDR3 protein results from TCRdb running MiXCR on the 5' RACE reads. The repertoire holds around 500,000 distinct CDR3 sequences, with approximately 26% as singletons. The same data also went into a second study, on T cells of mothers and their children.

Sample: blood. Every receptor here comes from a boy aged 2-9 years in good health.

There are many counts of this clonotype. V usage is TRBV12-3 or TRBV12-4 and J usage is TRBJ2-4; D gene ambiguous. The CDR3 consists of 13 residues. The V end lost 6 bases, the J end lost 1 base, and 7 bases lay between the germline ends. CDR3 protein: CASRPAAKNIQYF. As DNA, the CDR3 is TGTGCCAGCAGGCCCGCGGCCAAAAACATTCAGTACTTC.

The CDR3 DNA reads as TGTGCCACCAGCAGACGTACCGGGACTGTGAACGAGCAGTACTTC. Amino acids: CATSRRTGTVNEQYF. This chain links TRBV15 with TRBJ2-7; tentative D call: TRBD2 (6 bases). Trimming pared 2 bases from V and 5 bases from J, leaving 16 bases between. The germline V gene encodes CDR1 LNHNV and CDR2 YYDKDF (reference sequence). The CDR3 length is 15 residues.

This clonotype was counted between two and nine times. J is TRBJ2-4 and V is TRBV7-2, with D perhaps TRBD1 or TRBD2 (5 bases each). V shed 1 base and J shed 1 base, with 11 bases lying between them. Germline CDR1 SGHTA, CDR2 FQGNSA. The CDR3 extends over 16 amino acids. CDR3 protein: CASSLGGIGAKNIQYF. CDR3 nucleotide sequence: TGTGCCAGCAGCTTAGGGGGGATCGGGGCCAAAAACATTCAGTACTTC.

Notes on this clonotype: Its ends do not fully match the called genes, so a read error is possible. This rearrangement joins TRBV7-8 to TRBJ2-4; 10 bases are a match to TRBD2. The CDR3 consists of 17 residues. Germline values: CDR1 SGHVS, CDR2 FQNEAQ. CDR3 bases: TGCGCCAGCAGCCCCTCAGCGGGAGGGGGGGCCAAAAACATTCAGTACTTC. Protein product: CASSPSAGGGAKNIQYF.

This chain links TRBV10-3 with TRBJ1-3; a weak D match, TRBD1 (5 bases). Germline assignment: CDR1 ENHRY and CDR2 SYGVKD. The CDR3 contains 14 residues. V was shortened by 4 bases and J by 5 bases, with 12 bases between the two germline ends. The CDR3 reads CAISGGSGRNTIYF. The CDR3 DNA reads as TGTGCCATCAGTGGGGGGTCAGGTCGAAACACCATATATTTT.

This clonotype has only a few counts. This rearrangement joins TRBV13 to TRBJ2-5; 7 bases are shared with TRBD2. After removal of 2 bases from V and 3 bases from J, the junction contained 6 bases not matched to a gene. CDR3 size: 15 residues. Germline-derived CDR1 and CDR2 are PRHDT and FYEKMQ (reference sequence). The CDR3 sequence: CASSLKTSDKETQYF. The CDR3 nucleotides read TGTGCCAGCAGCTTAAAAACTAGCGACAAAGAGACCCAGTACTTC.

The rearrangement uses TRBV10-3 and TRBJ1-4; 9 positions agree with TRBD1. The CDR3 extends over 14 amino acids. J was trimmed by 6 bases and V by 5 bases; bases with no gene match: 4. From germline, CDR1 is ENHRY and CDR2 SYGVKD. The CDR3 sequence is CAISTGGTDEKLFF. CDR3 bases: TGTGCCATCAGTACAGGGGGCACGGATGAAAAACTGTTTTTT.

J is TRBJ2-3 and V is TRBV7-2; D is undetermined. This CDR3 comprises 15 residues. Germline V gene lookup returns CDR1 SGHTA and CDR2 FQGNSA. The CDR3 spells CVSSYRGPSTDTQYF. CDR3 nucleotides: TGTGTTAGCAGCTATCGAGGACCTTCCACAGATACGCAGTATTTT.

This clonotype was seen a handful of times. CDR3 bases: TGTGCCAGCAGCTACGGGACTTTCAATGAGCAGTTCTTC. Translating it yields CASSYGTFNEQFF. The rearrangement joins TRBV11-2 to TRBJ2-1; TRBD2 might be the D (6 bases). CDR3 length equals 13 residues. Germline CDR1 SGHAT, CDR2 FQNNGV. Trimming shortened V by 4 bases and J by 6 bases, and 10 bases separated the two germline ends. Looking up the rest from reference TRBV11-2 and TRBJ2-1 gives the full variable domain: EAGVAQSPRYKIIEKRQSVAFWCNPISGHATLYWYQQILGQGPKLLIQFQNNGVVDDSQLPKDRFSAERLKGVDSTLKIQPAKLEDSAVYLCASSYGTFNEQFFGPGTRLTVL.

This clonotype was found a few times. V and J are TRBV18 and TRBJ1-1, with TRBD1 identical over 10 bases. Unmatched junction bases numbered 5, after V lost 3 bases and J lost 7 bases. The CDR3 is 14 residues long. The germline V gene encodes CDR1 KGHSH and CDR2 LQKENI. The CDR3 region has the DNA TGTGCCAGCTCACCTTACGGGACAGGGGTTGAAGCTTTCTTT. Residues: CASSPYGTGVEAFF.

This clonotype was detected a few times. The CDR3 spells CASSRGRANENTIYF. The CDR3 nucleotides are TGTGCCAGCAGCCGTGGCAGGGCTAACGAAAACACCATATATTTT. The chain carries TRBV9 and TRBJ1-3, with D perhaps TRBD1 (5 bases). This CDR3 is 15 amino acids long. The V end lost 4 bases, the J end lost 6 bases, and 17 bases lay between the germline ends. CDR1 SGDLS and CDR2 YYNGEE come from the germline V gene.

This clonotype appeared a few times. One junction end disagrees with the germline gene, perhaps due to a read error. The rearrangement joins TRBV7-8 to TRBJ2-3, with D perhaps TRBD1 (5 bases). The CDR3 runs 15 residues. The V gene's germline CDR1 is SGHVS and CDR2 FQNEAQ. The CDR3 loop reads CAGSFPGMDTDTQYF. The CDR3 DNA follows: TGTGCCGGCAGCTTTCCAGGGATGGACACAGATACGCAGTATTTT.

This clonotype was recorded a few times. The chain links TRBV12-3 or TRBV12-4 to TRBJ1-2; 7 nucleotides match TRBD1. The CDR3 spans 17 residues. Losses at the gene ends were 4 bases for V and 4 bases for J; bases not matched to a gene: 15. The DNA for the CDR3 is TGTGCCAGCAGTTCCGGGACAGTCCCCCCCTCGGGCTATGGCTACACCTTC. This encodes CASSSGTVPPSGYGYTF.

This clonotype was counted only a few times. The V and J genes are TRBV7-2 and TRBJ1-6; the match to TRBD1 covers 7 bases. CDR1 and CDR2 (germline): SGHTA, FQGNSA. This CDR3 spans 14 amino acids. J gave up 7 bases and V 1 base, and 1 base lay outside the gene matches. In nucleotides, the CDR3 is TGTGCCAGCAGCTTAGGGGGACAGAATTCACCCCTCCACTTT. Its translation is CASSLGGQNSPLHF. Full variable domain (rest looked up from reference TRBV7-2 and TRBJ1-6): GAGVSQSPSNKVTEKGKDVELRCDPISGHTALYWYRQSLGQGLEFLIYFQGNSAPDKSGLPSDRFSAERTGGSVSTLTIQRTQQEDSAVYLCASSLGGQNSPLHFGNGTRLTVT.